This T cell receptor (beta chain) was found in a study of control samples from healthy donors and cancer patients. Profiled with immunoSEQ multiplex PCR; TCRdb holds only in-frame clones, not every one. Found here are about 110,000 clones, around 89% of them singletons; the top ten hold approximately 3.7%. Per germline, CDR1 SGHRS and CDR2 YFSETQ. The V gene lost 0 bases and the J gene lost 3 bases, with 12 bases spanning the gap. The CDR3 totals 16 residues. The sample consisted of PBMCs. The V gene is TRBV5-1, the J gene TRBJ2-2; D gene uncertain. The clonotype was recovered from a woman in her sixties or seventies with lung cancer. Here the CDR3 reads CASSLDSLGHTGELFF. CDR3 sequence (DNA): TGCGCCAGCAGCTTGGATTCTCTGGGTCACACCGGGGAGCTGTTTTTT.